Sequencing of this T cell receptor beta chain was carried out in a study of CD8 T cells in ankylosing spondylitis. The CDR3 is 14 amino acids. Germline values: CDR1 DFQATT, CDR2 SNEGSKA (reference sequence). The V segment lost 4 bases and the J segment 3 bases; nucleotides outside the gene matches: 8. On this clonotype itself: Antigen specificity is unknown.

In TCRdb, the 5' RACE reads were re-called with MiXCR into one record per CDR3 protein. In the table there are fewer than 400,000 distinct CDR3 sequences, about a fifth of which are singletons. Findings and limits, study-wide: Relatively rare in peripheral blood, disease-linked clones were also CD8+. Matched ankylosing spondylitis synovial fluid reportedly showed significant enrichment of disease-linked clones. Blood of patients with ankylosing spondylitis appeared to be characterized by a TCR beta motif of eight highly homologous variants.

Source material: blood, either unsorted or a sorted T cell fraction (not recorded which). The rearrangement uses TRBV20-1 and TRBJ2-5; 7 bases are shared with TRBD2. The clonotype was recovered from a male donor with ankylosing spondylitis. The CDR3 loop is CSATGGLGKETQYF. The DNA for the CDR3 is TGCAGTGCTACGGGGGGACTCGGGAAAGAGACCCAGTACTTC.